This paragraph reports one TCR beta chain. The record originates from a study of blood T cell repertoires in COVID-19. For the study at large: The study drew acute and convalescent COVID-19 samples from the United States, Italy and Spain. The cDNA or gDNA used as material had been derived from T cells, B-cell-depleted T cells, or PBMCs.

Methods used by the authors: By means of reference gene primer amplification, nucleated cell counts were estimated. The protocol was immunoSEQ multiplex PCR, while the TCRdb copy is restricted to in-frame clones and leaves out a portion. V and J calls and clone size are as listed in that table; D and trimming were resolved from the DNA. The data hold 40,000 or so clones, with just over 90% observed a single time. The source of this sequence is a man in his fifties or sixties with active COVID-19. The material sequenced was peripheral blood.

CDR3 residues: CASSNREGEQFF. The CDR3 bases are TGTGCCAGCAGCAACAGGGAGGGTGAGCAGTTCTTC. This chain connects TRBV7-3 to TRBJ2-1; a weak D match, TRBD2 (7 bases). The length of the CDR3 is 12 residues. With 5 bases removed from V and 9 bases from J, the gap between germline ends came to 11 bases. Germline CDR1 reads SGHTA; CDR2 reads FQGTGA.